A selection of T cell receptor beta chains follows, all from one sample in a study of CD8 T cells in ankylosing spondylitis. TCRdb reprocessed the 5' RACE reads via MiXCR and lists one record per CDR3 protein. The table shows about 36,000 distinct CDR3 sequences, with 10% to 15% occurring only once. Sequenced sample: synovial fluid, either unsorted or a sorted T cell fraction (not recorded which). These receptors were collected from a male donor with ankylosing spondylitis. The CDR3 runs from the conserved cysteine through the conserved F or W. A D gene is named only where the DNA matches it firmly. The size entry is marked missing in some rows and otherwise reads once, few, many or a size class.

D gene: -; J gene: TRBJ1-1; clone size: few; V gene: TRBV20-1; CDR3 DNA: TGCAGTGCTAGTGTCGTAGGTCGTCCTGAAGCTTTCTTT; CDR3 protein: CSASVVGRPEAFF
D gene: -; J gene: TRBJ2-2; clone size: -; V gene: TRBV6-5; CDR3 DNA: TGTGCCAGCAGTTCCCTCTACAGGGCTCCGACCGGGGAGCTGTTTTTT; CDR3 protein: CASSSLYRAPTGELFF
D gene: TRBD2; J gene: TRBJ2-7; clone size: many; V gene: TRBV27; CDR3 DNA: TGTGCCAGCAGCCTAGCGGGGGTACCCGAGCAGTACTTC; CDR3 protein: CASSLAGVPEQYF
D gene: -; J gene: TRBJ1-4; clone size: -; V gene: TRBV7-6; CDR3 DNA: TGTGCCAGCAGCCCCCCCGGAACCTCGGCGGAACTGTTTTTT; CDR3 protein: CASSPPGTSAELFF
D gene: TRBD2; J gene: TRBJ2-1; clone size: few; V gene: TRBV5-1; CDR3 DNA: TGCGCCAGCAATCTAGCGGAGAGCTCCTACAATGAGCAGTTCTTC; CDR3 protein: CASNLAESSYNEQFF
D gene: -; J gene: TRBJ2-7; clone size: many; V gene: TRBV2; CDR3 DNA: TGTGCCAGCAGTGAAGGAGGGGACTTCTACGAGCAGTACTTC; CDR3 protein: CASSEGGDFYEQYF
D gene: -; J gene: TRBJ1-1; clone size: few; V gene: TRBV5-6; CDR3 DNA: TGTGCCAGCAGGCTACCGGGACAACTGAACACTGAAGCTTTCTTT; CDR3 protein: CASRLPGQLNTEAFF
D gene: -; J gene: TRBJ1-1; clone size: few; V gene: TRBV9; CDR3 DNA: TGTGCCAGCAGCGTAGCTCTGGCAGGAGTTCTGAACACTGAAGCTTTCTTT; CDR3 protein: CASSVALAGVLNTEAFF
D gene: -; J gene: TRBJ2-1; clone size: -; V gene: TRBV6-2/TRBV6-3; CDR3 DNA: TGTGCCAGCAGTATCCCTAGCGTAAAAAAGACGTATGAGCAGTTCTTC; CDR3 protein: CASSIPSVKKTYEQFF
D gene: -; J gene: TRBJ1-1; clone size: -; V gene: TRBV7-8; CDR3 DNA: TGTGCCAGCAGCTTATTGCAGGGAGGGTACACTGAAGCTTTCTTT; CDR3 protein: CASSLLQGGYTEAFF
D gene: -; J gene: TRBJ1-2; clone size: -; V gene: TRBV5-4; CDR3 DNA: TGTGCCAGCAGCTTGAACTGGGGTACTAACTATGGCTACACCTTC; CDR3 protein: CASSLNWGTNYGYTF
D gene: TRBD1; J gene: TRBJ1-1; clone size: many; V gene: TRBV4-1; CDR3 DNA: TGCGCCAGCAGCTCTGCGACAGGGTTAGCTTTCTTT; CDR3 protein: CASSSATGLAFF
D gene: -; J gene: TRBJ2-2; clone size: -; V gene: TRBV28; CDR3 DNA: TGTGCCAGCTATTATGACGGGGAGCCCTCGAACACCGGGGAGCTGTTTTTT; CDR3 protein: CASYYDGEPSNTGELFF
D gene: -; J gene: TRBJ1-2; clone size: many; V gene: TRBV12-3/TRBV12-4; CDR3 DNA: TGTGCCAGCAGTCCCCGGGGGTATGGCTACACCTTC; CDR3 protein: CASSPRGYGYTF
D gene: TRBD2; J gene: TRBJ2-3; clone size: few; V gene: TRBV9; CDR3 DNA: TGTGCCAGCAGCGCCGGGGGGGCGAGAGGCACAGATACGCAGTATTTT; CDR3 protein: CASSAGGARGTDTQYF
D gene: -; J gene: TRBJ1-3; clone size: -; V gene: TRBV7-9; CDR3 DNA: TGTGCCAGCAGCCCTAGTTGGGGGATAGGTGGAAACACCATATATTTT; CDR3 protein: CASSPSWGIGGNTIYF
D gene: TRBD2; J gene: TRBJ2-7; clone size: many; V gene: TRBV7-6; CDR3 DNA: TGTGCCAGCAGCTTAGAGCGGGAGCTCTGGTACGAGCAGTACTTC; CDR3 protein: CASSLERELWYEQYF
D gene: TRBD2; J gene: TRBJ2-2; clone size: -; V gene: TRBV20-1; CDR3 DNA: TGCAGTGCTAGTGGAACTAGCGGGAGTTGGGCGAACACCGGGGAGCTGTTTTTT; CDR3 protein: CSASGTSGSWANTGELFF
D gene: -; J gene: TRBJ2-3; clone size: medium-sized; V gene: TRBV20-1; CDR3 DNA: TGCAGTGCTAGAGATCGCCCGACTGGCTCCACAGATACGCAGTATTTT; CDR3 protein: CSARDRPTGSTDTQYF
D gene: -; J gene: TRBJ2-6; clone size: -; V gene: TRBV5-4; CDR3 DNA: TGTGCCAGCAGCTGGAACTTGGGAACCTCTGGGGCCAACGCCCTGACTTTC; CDR3 protein: CASSWNLGTSGANALTF
D gene: TRBD2; J gene: TRBJ2-7; clone size: many; V gene: TRBV7-6; CDR3 DNA: TGTGCCAGCAGCCCTGGGGGGGTTTACGAGCAGTACTTC; CDR3 protein: CASSPGGVYEQYF
D gene: -; J gene: TRBJ2-5; clone size: few; V gene: TRBV28; CDR3 DNA: TGTGCCAGCAGTTTATTCCCAGGGCGCGACCTGTACCAAGAGACCCAGTACTTC; CDR3 protein: CASSLFPGRDLYQETQYF
D gene: -; J gene: TRBJ1-1; clone size: many; V gene: TRBV12-3/TRBV12-4; CDR3 DNA: TGTGCCAGCAGTCCAGGGTCGATGGACACTGAAGCTTTCTTT; CDR3 protein: CASSPGSMDTEAFF
D gene: -; J gene: TRBJ1-1; clone size: many; V gene: TRBV4-3; CDR3 DNA: TGCGCCAGCAGCGAAAGTGGTACCGCGGTACTGAACACTGAAGCTTTCTTT; CDR3 protein: CASSESGTAVLNTEAFF
D gene: TRBD2; J gene: TRBJ2-3; clone size: few; V gene: TRBV4-3; CDR3 DNA: TGCGCCAGCAGCCAAGGGGTGGGGGGGACTGCACTCACAGATACGCAGTATTTT; CDR3 protein: CASSQGVGGTALTDTQYF
D gene: TRBD1; J gene: TRBJ2-3; clone size: many; V gene: TRBV7-9; CDR3 DNA: TGTGCCAGCAAGGACAGGGACTTAGGAGATACGCAGTATTTT; CDR3 protein: CASKDRDLGDTQYF
D gene: -; J gene: TRBJ1-2; clone size: -; V gene: TRBV7-9; CDR3 DNA: TGTGCCAGCAGCTTAGGGAAACAGGGTTTCTCGGGCTACACCTTC; CDR3 protein: CASSLGKQGFSGYTF
D gene: -; J gene: TRBJ1-1; clone size: few; V gene: TRBV6-5; CDR3 DNA: TGTGCCAGCAGTTACTCACAGGGGAACACTGAAGCTTTCTTT; CDR3 protein: CASSYSQGNTEAFF
D gene: -; J gene: TRBJ2-7; clone size: -; V gene: TRBV9; CDR3 DNA: TGTGCCAGCAGCGTAGGGGATCCCCAATACTACGAGCAGTACTTC; CDR3 protein: CASSVGDPQYYEQYF
D gene: TRBD1; J gene: TRBJ1-1; clone size: -; V gene: TRBV10-3; CDR3 DNA: TGTGCCATCAGTGAGTCTCTAAGGGACAGGGGGCCGGGGAACACTGAAGCTTTCTTT; CDR3 protein: CAISESLRDRGPGNTEAFF
D gene: TRBD2; J gene: TRBJ2-5; clone size: few; V gene: TRBV4-2; CDR3 DNA: TGTGCCAGCAGCCAAGTCCCTCCCAGCGGGAGAGGGGAGACCCAGTACTTC; CDR3 protein: CASSQVPPSGRGETQYF
D gene: TRBD2; J gene: TRBJ2-3; clone size: -; V gene: TRBV5-1; CDR3 DNA: TGCGCCAGCAGCCCGCTTGGGGGGACTAGTTCCACAGATACGCAGTATTTT; CDR3 protein: CASSPLGGTSSTDTQYF
D gene: -; J gene: TRBJ1-1; clone size: -; V gene: TRBV6-2/TRBV6-3; CDR3 DNA: TGTGCCAGCAGTTACTCTGGGACGAACACTGAAGCTTTCTTT; CDR3 protein: CASSYSGTNTEAFF
D gene: -; J gene: TRBJ2-3; clone size: few; V gene: TRBV6-1; CDR3 DNA: TGTGCCAGCCGACAGGAGTATACAGATACGCAGTATTTT; CDR3 protein: CASRQEYTDTQYF
D gene: -; J gene: TRBJ2-1; clone size: many; V gene: TRBV4-1; CDR3 DNA: TGCGCCAGCAGCCAAGACTCTTACCTCAGGGAGCAGTTCTTC; CDR3 protein: CASSQDSYLREQFF
D gene: -; J gene: TRBJ2-5; clone size: -; V gene: TRBV7-2; CDR3 DNA: TGTGCCAGCAGCTTAGACAGAGGTCAAGAGACCCAGTACTTC; CDR3 protein: CASSLDRGQETQYF
D gene: -; J gene: TRBJ2-5; clone size: few; V gene: TRBV4-3; CDR3 DNA: TGCGCCAGCAGCCAAGGGCGAGGGACCCAAGAGACCCAGTACTTC; CDR3 protein: CASSQGRGTQETQYF
D gene: -; J gene: TRBJ2-7; clone size: -; V gene: TRBV5-1; CDR3 DNA: TGCGCCAGCAGCTTGGGACCGGCGGCCTACGAGCAGTACTTC; CDR3 protein: CASSLGPAAYEQYF
D gene: -; J gene: TRBJ2-1; clone size: few; V gene: TRBV7-9; CDR3 DNA: TGTGCCAGCAGCTTTGGAACTGAGCAGTTCTTC; CDR3 protein: CASSFGTEQFF
D gene: TRBD2; J gene: TRBJ2-2; clone size: few; V gene: TRBV11-2; CDR3 DNA: TGTGCCAGCAGCTTAGATATACGCGGGGGGGTAAACACCGGGGAGCTGTTTTTT; CDR3 protein: CASSLDIRGGVNTGELFF
D gene: -; J gene: TRBJ2-1; clone size: few; V gene: TRBV4-3; CDR3 DNA: TGCGCCAGCAGCCAAGACCGGGACGCCGGGCGGTTCTTC; CDR3 protein: CASSQDRDAGRFF
D gene: -; J gene: TRBJ1-1; clone size: many; V gene: TRBV13; CDR3 DNA: TGTGCCAGCTCATTGGAGGGGGTGAACACTGAAGCTTTCTTT; CDR3 protein: CASSLEGVNTEAFF
D gene: TRBD1; J gene: TRBJ2-5; clone size: many; V gene: TRBV7-9; CDR3 DNA: TGTGCCAGCAGCTTAGCAACAGGGGGCGGAAAGACCCAGTACTTC; CDR3 protein: CASSLATGGGKTQYF
D gene: -; J gene: TRBJ2-2; clone size: few; V gene: TRBV6-5; CDR3 DNA: TGTGCCAGCAGTTACGCCCGGGACCAGAACACCGGGGAGCTGTTTTTT; CDR3 protein: CASSYARDQNTGELFF
D gene: -; J gene: TRBJ2-3; clone size: -; V gene: TRBV11-2; CDR3 DNA: TGTGCCAGCAGCTTGGATCGGACAGAACCTACGCAGTATTTT; CDR3 protein: CASSLDRTEPTQYF
D gene: -; J gene: TRBJ1-1; clone size: -; V gene: TRBV6-5; CDR3 DNA: TGTGCCAGCAGTTACTCGCTGGGGCGGGGGAACACTGAAGCTTTCTTT; CDR3 protein: CASSYSLGRGNTEAFF
D gene: TRBD2; J gene: TRBJ2-5; clone size: -; V gene: TRBV20-1; CDR3 DNA: TGCAGTGCCAAACCGACAGCGGGGATAAAAGAGACCCAGTACTTC; CDR3 protein: CSAKPTAGIKETQYF
D gene: -; J gene: TRBJ2-1; clone size: -; V gene: TRBV6-2/TRBV6-3; CDR3 DNA: TGTGCCAGCAGTTACCCTAGCCGGAGTTCCCATGAGCAGTTCTTC; CDR3 protein: CASSYPSRSSHEQFF
D gene: -; J gene: TRBJ2-7; clone size: -; V gene: TRBV28; CDR3 DNA: TGTGCCAGCAGGTCCGGGATCGGGGTCTCCTACGAGCAGTACTTC; CDR3 protein: CASRSGIGVSYEQYF